This T cell receptor (beta chain) was identified during a study of blood T cells in healthy people across ages. Regarding the study as a whole: Relative to aged donors, long-lived donors carried more naive CD4+ cells and displayed higher diversity.

The CDR3 covers 13 residues. Germline V CDR1 and CDR2: SGHRS, YFSETQ. V was pared by 1 base and J by 4 bases, with 2 bases of the junction left unmatched. This clonotype has only a few counts. What it binds is unknown. Primed by a sample-barcoded 5' primer and a J-beta primer mix, a second PCR proceeded for about 6 to 12 cycles. Each TCR beta cDNA got a 12-nucleotide random molecular identifier. TCRdb recomputed calls from the 5' RACE reads with MiXCR, one row per CDR3 protein. This sample yields 780,000 or so distinct CDR3 sequences, of which 53% are seen a single time; roughly two fifths belongs to the top ten.

The sequence derives from an elderly man in good health. The V and J genes are TRBV5-1 and TRBJ2-7, with TRBD1 identical over 7 bases. The specimen sequenced was blood. CDR3 region: CASSLPTGYEQYF. The DNA for the CDR3 is TGCGCCAGCAGCTTGCCGACAGGGTACGAGCAGTACTTC.